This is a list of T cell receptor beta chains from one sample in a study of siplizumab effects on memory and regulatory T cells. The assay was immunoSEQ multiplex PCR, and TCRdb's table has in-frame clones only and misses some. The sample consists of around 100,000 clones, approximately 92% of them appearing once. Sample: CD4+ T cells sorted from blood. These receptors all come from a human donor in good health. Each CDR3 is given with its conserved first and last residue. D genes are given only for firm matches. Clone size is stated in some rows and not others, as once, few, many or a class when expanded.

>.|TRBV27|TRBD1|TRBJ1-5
TGTGCCAGCAGTATCGGGACAGGGGGCAATCAGCCCCAGCATTTT
CASSIGTGGNQPQHF
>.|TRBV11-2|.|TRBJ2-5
TGTGCCAGCAGCTTAGGAGAGACCCAGTACTTC
CASSLGETQYF
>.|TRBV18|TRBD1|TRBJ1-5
TGTGCCAGCTCACCAATGGGACAGGGGGCTAATCAGCCCCAGCATTTT
CASSPMGQGANQPQHF
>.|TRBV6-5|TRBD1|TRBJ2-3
TGTGCCAGCAGGGATACGGGACAGAGATCAGATACGCAGTATTTT
CASRDTGQRSDTQYF
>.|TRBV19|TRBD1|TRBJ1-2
TGTGCCAGTAATAGGGGGCTTGGCTACACCTTC
CASNRGLGYTF
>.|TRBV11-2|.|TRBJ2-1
TGTGCCAGCCGCCCTGCGAGCTCCTACAATGAGCAGTTCTTC
CASRPASSYNEQFF
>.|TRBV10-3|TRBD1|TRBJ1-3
TGTGCCATCAGTGACTTCTCGGGACAGGGAGGAAACACCATATATTTT
CAISDFSGQGGNTIYF
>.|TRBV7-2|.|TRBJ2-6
TGTGCCAGCAGCTACCAGGGGGCCAACGTCCTGACTTTC
CASSYQGANVLTF
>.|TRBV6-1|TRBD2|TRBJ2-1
TGTGCCAGCAGTGTTTCGCGGGGGACCTACAATGAGCAGTTCTTC
CASSVSRGTYNEQFF
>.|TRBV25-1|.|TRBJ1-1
TGTGCCAGCAGTGAGCTCTGGTCCTTAGGGAGCACTGAAGCTTTCTTT
CASSELWSLGSTEAFF
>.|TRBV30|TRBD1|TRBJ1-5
TGTGCCTACCATACAGGGGGGGATCAGCCCCAGCATTTT
CAYHTGGDQPQHF
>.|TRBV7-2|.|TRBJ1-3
TGTGCCAGCAGCTTAGTCGGGGCGATCGCACTCTCTGGAAACACCATATATTTT
CASSLVGAIALSGNTIYF
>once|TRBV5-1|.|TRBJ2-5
TGCGCCAGCAGCTTGTTAGTTCTTGGGATTTTGGGGCAAGAGACCCAGTACTTC
CASSLLVLGILGQETQYF
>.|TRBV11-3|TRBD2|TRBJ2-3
TGTGCCAGCAGCTTCGGGGGGACTGAAACGCAGTATTTT
CASSFGGTETQYF
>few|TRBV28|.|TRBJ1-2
TGTGCCAGCAGTTGGCGGGTAGAAGGCTACACCTTC
CASSWRVEGYTF
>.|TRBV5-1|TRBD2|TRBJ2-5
TGCGCCAGCAGCTTGGGACTAGCGGGGGACAGAGAGACCCAGTACTTC
CASSLGLAGDRETQYF
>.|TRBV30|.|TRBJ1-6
TGTGCCTGGAGCGGGGCCCGCGCGGGTACCCTCCACTTT
CAWSGARAGTLHF